The 2 T cell receptor beta chains presented below share a single source sample, sequenced in a study of blood T cell repertoires in COVID-19. The assay was immunoSEQ multiplex PCR, and TCRdb's table has in-frame clones only and misses some. The sample holds approximately 300,000 clones, roughly 90% seen once. Sequenced material: peripheral blood. All receptors derive from a young woman with COVID-19, enrolled during active disease.

The V and J genes are TRBV5-1 and TRBJ1-3; 7 nucleotides agree with TRBD1. Trimming at V came to 4 bases and at J to 1 base, leaving 5 bases not matched to a gene. Germline V lookup: CDR1 SGHRS, CDR2 YFSETQ. This CDR3 comprises 15 residues. CDR3 bases: TGCGCCAGCAGCGCCGGACAGGTTTCTGGAAACACCATATATTTT. Its translation is CASSAGQVSGNTIYF.

The chain couples TRBV6-6 to TRBJ1-4; no reliable D call. The CDR3 totals 13 residues. V was trimmed by 8 bases and J by 4 bases, leaving 11 bases between them. CDR1 MNHNY and CDR2 SVGAGI come from the germline V gene (reference sequence). The CDR3 loop is CASQNDLNEKLFF. For the CDR3, the DNA is TGTGCCAGCCAGAACGATCTTAATGAAAAACTGTTTTTT.